This T cell receptor (beta chain) was captured by sequencing in a study of blood T cell repertoires in COVID-19. Study-wide context: The study drew acute and convalescent COVID-19 samples from the United States, Italy and Spain. PBMCs, B-cell-depleted T cells, or T cells provided the cDNA or gDNA that made up the material.

In its sample, this clone is medium-sized. CDR3 length equals 13 residues. The V gene lost 2 bases and the J gene lost 6 bases, with 11 bases spanning the gap. Germline CDR1 and CDR2: SSHAT and FNYEAQ (reference sequence). In the authors' methods: Reference gene primer amplification in the assay estimated nucleated cell counts. The method was immunoSEQ multiplex PCR; TCRdb's version includes in-frame clones alone and lacks a portion of them. The V and J calls and clone size were taken over from that table, and D and trimming were inferred from the DNA. The sample consists of some 50,000 clones, 65% to 85% of them appearing once.

Sequenced input: peripheral blood. The V and J genes are TRBV7-7 and TRBJ2-7; D unclear. The TCR sequence derives from a man aged 50-60 years with acute or convalescent COVID-19. DNA for the CDR3: TGTGCCAGCAGCTTATCAAGTACTCGCGAGCAGTACTTC. Translation: CASSLSSTREQYF.